The T cell receptor (beta chain) under discussion was sequenced for a study of Tregs in tolerant kidney transplant recipients (dated by TCRdb to about 2019). In terms of the full investigation: Sorted recipient Tregs were grown for about 16 days with irradiated activated donor B cells and IL-2, and the cultures were restimulated on day 11. Activated donor B cells were generated over approximately 10 days on irradiated CD40L-expressing 3T3 cells with cyclosporin A and IL-4. During sorting of primary belatacept mixed lymphocyte reaction cultures, recipient cells were distinguished from donor cells with antibodies. The study used TCRbeta sequencing to identify donor-specific regulatory T cells before combined kidney and bone marrow transplantation, then tracked those cells after transplant. Once the B cell culture was finished, the cells were sorted into two populations: CD4+CD8-CD25+CD127- and CD4+CD8-4-1BB+CD40L-. TCRbeta repertoire sequencing was used in a few healthy controls to compare several methods for expanding Tregs specific for an allogeneic donor. Additional Treg samples were obtained from an approximately 3-day mixed lymphocyte reaction with belatacept, in some cases followed by a roughly 5-day donor restimulation, before recipient CD4+CD25+CD127- cells were sorted.

For TCRbeta CDR3 sequencing, genomic DNA from the sorted cells was extracted using the QIAGEN DNeasy Blood and Tissue Kit. Through immunoSEQ, high-throughput TCRbeta CDR3 sequencing was done commercially, including PCR amplification with internal controls and bias correction. On the authors' methods: Unique productive TCRbeta sequences were defined by CDR3 nucleotide sequence where primers matched, and otherwise by CDR3 amino acid sequence together with Vbeta and Jbeta genes. Sequences were defined as donor-reactive when expanded at least 5-fold in CFSE-low cells versus unstimulated cells and present at a frequency of at least 0.01% in CFSE-low cells. Jensen-Shannon divergence calculated on the top 100 TCRbeta sequences ranked by frequency was used to measure repertoire divergence. For any sample with multiple sequencing runs, sorting error was corrected in each run separately before the runs were pooled. Entries here come from immuneACCESS through TCRdb and include only in-frame sequences with V and J called. Some clones fail to appear in such tables; in the studies checked, an unresolved V gene covers under half of the shortfall, and the cause of the remainder is unknown. V and J calls and clone size are as listed in that table; D and trimming were resolved from the DNA. Across this sample there are around 1,400 clones, with 40% to 50% seen only once. The leading ten clones occupy about 29% of the sample.

In regard to this clone: The antigen it binds to is not known. Per-base quality was not reported, and no clone a single base away is much larger than it.

The full study reports these points: Expanding Tregs with activated donor B cells appeared to identify the most biologically relevant and donor-specific TCRbeta repertoire. Biological reproducibility was not directly addressed, though technical replication error appeared minimal. The study was constrained by small patient numbers, and validation of the findings is required in larger populations and under other immunosuppression protocols.

Trimming costs V 4 bases and J 1 base, and their ends lie 20 bases apart. The CDR3 holds 18 amino acids from the cysteine to the phenylalanine. The sequence is cut down to CDR3 DNA, 54 bases in frame from base 1. Via the germline V gene, CDR1 is MGHRA and CDR2 YSYEKL. Blood from healthy controls was obtained either from healthy volunteers or as purchased buffy coats. Healthy control blood was processed by Ficoll density gradient to PBMCs and cryopreserved; patient PBMCs were collected before and after transplant. This sequence was found in a human donor in good health. Sequenced input: Tregs from blood grown in culture. The chain links TRBV4-1 with TRBJ2-1; perhaps TRBD2 is the D gene, with 5 bases matching. The DNA sequence is as follows: TGCGCCAGCAGCCCGACAAGCAGGACTTTACTATCCTACAATGAGCAGTTCTTC. Its product reads: CASSPTSRTLLSYNEQFF.